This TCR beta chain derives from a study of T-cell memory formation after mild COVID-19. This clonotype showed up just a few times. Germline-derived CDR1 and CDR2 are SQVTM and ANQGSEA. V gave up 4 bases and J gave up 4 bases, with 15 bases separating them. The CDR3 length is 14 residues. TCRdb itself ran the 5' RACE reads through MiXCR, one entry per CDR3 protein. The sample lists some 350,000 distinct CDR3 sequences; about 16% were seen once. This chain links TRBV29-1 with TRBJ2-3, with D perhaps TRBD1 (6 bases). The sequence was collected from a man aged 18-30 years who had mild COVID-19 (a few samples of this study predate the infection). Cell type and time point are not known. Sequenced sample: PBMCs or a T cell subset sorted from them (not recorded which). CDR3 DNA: TGCAGCGTTGTAGGACAGAGAGTCCCAGATACGCAGTATTTT. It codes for CSVVGQRVPDTQYF.